This TCR beta chain was sequenced for a study of post-analysis software for immune sequencing data (dated by TCRdb to between 2014 and 2017). With respect to the entire study: The recorded disease courses included relapsing-remitting, secondary progressive and progressive-relapsing multiple sclerosis, and some patients had no subtype annotation. The patient repertoires were set against about 10 previously published healthy control repertoires from donors whose ages ranged from 6 to 25 years. A subset of samples was prepared in parallel using single-end sample barcoding, then pooled and co-amplified after Illumina adapter ligation. Beyond this particular receptor, the publication reports: Normalized Chao1 diversity was significantly lower in multiple sclerosis patients than controls, suggesting substantial peripheral T-cell clonal expansion. Direct clustering with F measure revealed strong co-clustering of samples prepared in the same batch, which led to a batch-effect correction. The multiple sclerosis patient group was slightly younger than the control group. Patients showed significantly higher frequencies than controls for a handful of TRBV segments, among them TRBV5-6, TRBV5-1 and TRBV20-1.

The library was prepared using PCR. TCRdb shows the sequencer as Illumina HiSeq 2500. To reduce PCR and sequencing biases, unique molecular identifiers were built into the TCR beta cDNA libraries. Every 1 to 10 million input T cells yielded approximately 500,000 cDNA molecules, meaning each molecule approximated one T cell. The patient libraries were prepared and sequenced using the same protocol as the earlier healthy control dataset. Samples belonging to the same batch were prepared together, multiplexed and sequenced on a shared HiSeq lane. In the original analysis: MIGEC handled the raw barcoded reads, throwing out single-read molecular identifier groups before consensus assembly and CDR3 extraction. VDJtools was used for post-analysis of the clonotype tables, with diversity normalized by down-sampling every dataset to the smallest sample size. To correct batch-related cross-sample contamination, repertoire overlap clustering matched CDR3 amino acid sequences but not nucleotide sequences. Clones were called with MiXCR by TCRdb after fastp trimmed the public reads at Q25, and only in-frame beta chains were retained. Entries that share a CDR3 protein sequence are merged under the most common genes and DNA. TCRdb, not the original authors, processed these V and J calls. Here the sample has under 200,000 distinct CDR3 sequences; roughly 35% occur a single time. The top ten hold under 30% of the sample.

The table lists this clonotype with many counts. Its binding antigen is unknown. Base qualities are missing; no much larger clone stands one base away. Including cysteine and phenylalanine, the CDR3 has 15 amino acids. Only the CDR3 portion is preserved as DNA: 45 bases, with reading frame beginning at the first base. CDR1 and CDR2 (SGHNT, YYREEE) derive from the germline V gene (reference sequence). Trimmed from V: 0 bases; trimmed from J: 1 base; junction bases lacking a gene match: 4. According to the study, the label for this sample's time point signals: second blood draw from one MS patient after hematopoietic stem cell transplantation. To demonstrate the VDJtools post-analysis software, the study profiled TCR beta repertoires from the peripheral blood of about 13 young patients with multiple sclerosis. The multiple sclerosis patients were children and adolescents between 6 and 15 years of age.

The receptor comes from a girl aged 5-17 years with multiple sclerosis. Donor details come from another sample of the same person, matched by shared clones. Rearrangement joined TRBV5-4 to TRBJ2-7; 7 junctional bases match TRBD1. This specimen was blood, taken after autologous hematopoietic stem cell transplantation. The CDR3 protein: CASSLGTGDSYEQYF. The nucleotide sequence reads TGTGCCAGCAGCTTGGGGACAGGTGATTCCTACGAGCAGTACTTC.